This TCR beta chain was found in a study of T cell clonotyping in hematopoietic cell transplantation. Assay used: immunoSEQ multiplex PCR; TCRdb lists only in-frame clones, some missing. The sample includes 8,000 to 8,500 clones, roughly 89% of them seen just once. Whole-study results and caveats: CD4 and CD8 repertoire contributions could not be separated without sorting. At the given depth, recipient repertoires were over 97% de novo clonotypes. After transplant, recipient diversity fell while pathologically expanded clonotypes grew through day 180.

About this clone itself: Its antigen is as yet unknown.

Germline V lookup: CDR1 LNHDA, CDR2 SQIVND (reference sequence). Trimming took 6 bases from V and 5 from J, leaving 10 bases between them. This CDR3 comprises 12 residues. The input for sequencing was peripheral blood mononuclear cells, taken at the time of graft-versus-host disease after allogeneic stem cell transplant. The TCR comes from a male patient aged 60-69 years who had an allogeneic stem cell transplant from a related donor, so the T cells may come from the graft donor. Some clones in this sample may be carry-over from other donors' samples. V and J are TRBV19 and TRBJ1-1; D unclear. The CDR3 DNA sequence: TGTGCCAGTAGCCCGTTTGGTACTGAAGCTTTCTTT. Its protein is CASSPFGTEAFF.